The 30 T cell receptor beta chains reported below all come from one sample, sequenced in a study of blood T cell repertoires in COVID-19. The table came from immunoSEQ multiplex PCR; TCRdb's copy has only in-frame clones and leaves some out. The sample holds about 230,000 clones, around 84% seen once. The specimen was peripheral blood. The origin of the receptors is a man in his fifties with COVID-19, enrolled during active disease.

Details on this clone: This specimen includes other DNA sequences encoding the same CDR3. This chain links TRBV12-3 or TRBV12-4 with TRBJ2-7, with TRBD1 identical over 7 bases. This CDR3 comprises 12 residues. J was trimmed by 4 bases and V by 4 bases; bases with no gene match: 1. The CDR3 region has the DNA TGTGCCAGCAGTTCACAGGGGTACGAGCAGTACTTC. As protein: CASSSQGYEQYF.

V gene TRBV7-3 combines with J gene TRBJ2-3; tentatively, D is TRBD2 (5 bases). V was clipped by 5 bases and J by 5 bases, with 14 bases between them. Germline CDR1 is SGHTA and CDR2 is FQGTGA. The CDR3 totals 14 residues. CDR3 coding DNA: TGTGCCAGCAGCCAAGGATCTAGCCGAGATACGCAGTATTTT. Its translation is CASSQGSSRDTQYF.

The chain has TRBV19 and TRBJ2-1, with TRBD2 matching 7 bases. Germline CDR1 reads LNHDA; CDR2 reads SQIVND (reference sequence). The CDR3 extends over 11 amino acids. V gave up 5 bases and J gave up 8 bases; unmatched junction bases: 0. The CDR3 bases are TGTGCCAGTAGTCTAGCGGATGAGCAGTTCTTC. Translated: CASSLADEQFF.

The V gene is TRBV5-8, the J gene TRBJ1-6; perhaps TRBD1 as D (6 bases). This CDR3 has 14 amino acids. V was cut by 4 bases and J by 8 bases, with 13 bases left in between. Per the germline V gene, CDR1 is SGHTS and CDR2 is YDEGEE. CDR3 residues: CASSPGTTYSPLHF. CDR3 in DNA: TGTGCCAGCAGCCCCGGGACAACTTATTCACCCCTCCACTTT.

The chain has TRBV6-4 and TRBJ1-2; D is undetermined. Looked up from germline, CDR1 is MRHNA and CDR2 is SNTAGT. The CDR3 loop spans 16 amino acids. V gave up 2 bases and J gave up 5 bases, with 18 bases separating them. The CDR3 bases are TGTGCCAGCAGTGACCACGGGAGACACAAATATTATGGCTACACCTTC. It translates to CASSDHGRHKYYGYTF.

The chain couples TRBV6-5 to TRBJ2-1; no clear D gene. V dropped 6 bases and J dropped 6 bases, with 6 bases sitting between them. This CDR3 region has 11 residues. Germline values: CDR1 MNHEY, CDR2 SVGAGI. The CDR3 DNA reads TGTGCCAGCAGGGCCTTCAATGAGCAGTTCTTC. This sequence encodes CASRAFNEQFF.

V gene TRBV13 combines with J gene TRBJ2-1; 7 nucleotides agree with TRBD2. Germline V gene lookup returns CDR1 PRHDT and CDR2 FYEKMQ (reference sequence). After removal of 4 bases from V and 1 base from J, the junction contained 7 bases not matched to a gene. This CDR3 is built from 16 residues. The CDR3 protein is CASSSLRAGSYNEQFF. The CDR3 region has the DNA TGTGCCAGCAGCTCCCTGAGAGCGGGATCCTACAATGAGCAGTTCTTC.

This sequence joins TRBV6-5 and TRBJ2-3; no clear D. This CDR3 region has 11 residues. Looked up from germline, CDR1 is MNHEY and CDR2 is SVGAGI. V was clipped by 2 bases and J by 6 bases, with 3 bases between them. CDR3 sequence reads: CASSYLDTQYF. In nucleotides, the CDR3 is TGTGCCAGCAGTTACCTGGATACGCAGTATTTT.

J is TRBJ2-7 and V is TRBV11-2; no firm D call. The CDR3 is 12 residues long. V was pared by 3 bases and J by 5 bases, with 8 bases between. Germline-derived CDR1 and CDR2 are SGHAT and FQNNGV. In DNA, the CDR3 is TGTGCCAGCAGCTTTAACCAGGACGAGCAGTACTTC. Translating gives CASSFNQDEQYF.

The chain couples TRBV20-1 to TRBJ2-1, with a tentative D call TRBD1 (5 bases). The CDR3 contains 14 residues. The V end lost 3 bases, the J end lost 3 bases, and 12 bases lay between the germline ends. Germline loops: CDR1 DFQATT, CDR2 SNEGSKA (reference sequence). The CDR3 DNA reads as TGCAGTGCTAGTCCCGACAGTATCTACAATGAGCAGTTCTTC. Its translation is CSASPDSIYNEQFF.

The chain recombines TRBV18 with TRBJ1-2; D remains unclear. CDR1 and CDR2 from the germline V gene are KGHSH and LQKENI. Trimming stripped 8 bases from V and 4 bases from J, with 17 bases between. This CDR3 region has 14 residues. CDR3 sequence reads: CASEPAEATYGYTF. DNA for the CDR3: TGTGCCAGCGAACCAGCGGAGGCTACCTATGGCTACACCTTC. Filled out from reference TRBV18 and TRBJ1-2, the complete variable domain reads NAGVMQNPRHLVRRRGQEARLRCSPMKGHSHVYWYRQLPEEGLKFMVYLQKENIIDESGMPKERFSAEFPKEGPSILRIQQVVRGDSAAYFCASEPAEATYGYTFGSGTRLTVV.

The chain is built from TRBV7-9 and TRBJ2-1; a weak D match, TRBD2 (6 bases). CDR1 SEHNR and CDR2 FQNEAQ come from the germline V gene (reference sequence). The CDR3 sequence is 16 residues long. V gave up 1 base and J gave up 7 bases, with 17 bases separating them. CDR3 loop: CASSLEGLRAGNEQFF. The CDR3 DNA is TGTGCCAGCAGCTTAGAAGGGTTGCGGGCGGGAAATGAGCAGTTCTTC.

The chain couples TRBV24-1 to TRBJ2-2, with 7 bases fitting TRBD1. The CDR3 has 12 residues. Looked up from germline, CDR1 is KGHDR and CDR2 is SFDVKD. The V segment lost 9 bases and the J segment 6 bases; nucleotides outside the gene matches: 3. This CDR3 reads CATGDRPGELFF. For the CDR3, the DNA is TGTGCCACCGGGGACAGACCCGGGGAGCTGTTTTTT.

The J gene is TRBJ1-3, the V gene TRBV6-6; D is ambiguous. Looked up from germline, CDR1 is MNHNY and CDR2 is SVGAGI (reference sequence). The CDR3 contains 13 residues. V lost 7 bases, J lost 4 bases, and 11 bases lay in between. DNA of the CDR3: TGTGCCAGCACCCCCGGGTCGGGAAACACCATATATTTT. Protein product: CASTPGSGNTIYF.

This chain joins TRBV6-2 or TRBV6-3 and TRBJ2-7, with TRBD2 matching 12 bases. The CDR3 has 15 amino acids. The germline V gene has CDR1 MNHEY and CDR2 SVGEGT. J was trimmed by 8 bases and V by 0 bases; bases with no gene match: 5. The CDR3 DNA sequence: TGTGCCAGCAGTTACTCGCGGCTAGCGGGGGGGAAGCAGTACTTC. Translated, it gives CASSYSRLAGGKQYF.

This chain connects TRBV2 to TRBJ2-7; D possibly corresponds to TRBD2 (6 bases). The CDR3 totals 14 residues. CDR1 and CDR2 from the germline V gene are SNHLY and FYNNEI. V shed 6 bases and J shed 6 bases, with 18 bases lying between them. The CDR3 loop reads CASRATGTSVEQYF. The CDR3 DNA reads TGTGCCAGCAGAGCCACTGGGACTTCCGTCGAGCAGTACTTC.

The CDR3 spells CASSTQQGGEKLFF. CDR3 nucleotide sequence: TGTGCCAGCAGCACACAACAGGGTGGAGAAAAACTGTTTTTT. The chain recombines TRBV27 with TRBJ1-4; maybe TRBD1 (6 bases). The germline gives CDR1 MNHEY, CDR2 SMNVEV (reference sequence). The ends were cut back, 6 bases at V and 8 bases at J, with 16 bases in the middle. The CDR3 is 14 residues long.

This chain links TRBV6-5 with TRBJ1-2; D remains unclear. The CDR3 extends over 15 amino acids. In germline, CDR1 is MNHEY, CDR2 SVGAGI. V was pared by 0 bases and J by 7 bases, with 15 bases between. The CDR3 region has the DNA TGTGCCAGCAGTTACTCTGGAGCCCTCGGTGGTGGCTACACCTTC. Translation: CASSYSGALGGGYTF.

The chain recombines TRBV6-6 with TRBJ1-2, with D unclear. Germline loops: CDR1 MNHNY, CDR2 SVGAGI (reference sequence). This CDR3 is 15 amino acids long. The V end lost 5 bases, the J end lost 4 bases, and 17 bases lay between the germline ends. CDR3 protein: CASSNSGGVGYGYTF. CDR3 coding DNA: TGTGCCAGCAGTAATTCAGGCGGGGTGGGCTATGGCTACACCTTC.

This clone came up a few times. The CDR3 sequence: CATQRGGVSYEQYF. The DNA of the CDR3 is TGTGCCACCCAACGGGGGGGGGTCTCCTACGAGCAGTACTTC. This chain connects TRBV6-5 to TRBJ2-7, with 8 positions matching TRBD2. The J segment lost 0 bases and the V segment lost 10 bases, leaving 8 bases of the junction unmatched. CDR1 MNHEY and CDR2 SVGAGI come from the germline V gene. This CDR3 has 14 amino acids.

Of note for this clone: Other DNA sequences of this sample code for an identical CDR3. V usage is TRBV5-1 and J usage is TRBJ2-2; tentatively, D is TRBD1 (6 bases). V gave up 2 bases and J gave up 3 bases, with 8 bases separating them. This CDR3 is 14 amino acids long. CDR1 is SGHRS and CDR2 is YFSETQ in the germline V gene. CDR3 nucleotides: TGCGCCAGCAGCTTACAGGGTGACACCGGGGAGCTGTTTTTT. Translating it yields CASSLQGDTGELFF.

The chain combines TRBV11-2 with TRBJ2-7, with D possibly matching TRBD2 (5 bases). The CDR3 runs 19 residues. Germline-derived CDR1 and CDR2 are SGHAT and FQNNGV. Deletions cut 3 bases from V and 0 bases from J, with 24 bases between. CDR3 DNA: TGTGCCAGCAGCTTTAGGGCAGGTTCCGGGATTTTAAGCTCCTACGAGCAGTACTTC. This encodes CASSFRAGSGILSSYEQYF.

DNA for the CDR3: TGTGCCAGCACCCCGCGGAACACCATATATTTT. Translating gives CASTPRNTIYF. V is TRBV7-9 and J is TRBJ1-3; no definite D call. Germline CDR1 SEHNR, CDR2 FQNEAQ (reference sequence). The CDR3 extends over 11 amino acids. Trimming stripped 7 bases from V and 7 bases from J, with 8 bases between.

This clone has a single count. The genes are TRBV19 and TRBJ1-1, with 7 bases that match TRBD1. Trimming cost V 7 bases and J 1 base; bases outside gene matches: 3. The CDR3 length is 13 residues. Germline V gene sequence: CDR1 LNHDA, CDR2 SQIVND (reference sequence). The CDR3 region has the DNA TGTGCCAGTACGGACAGGCAGAACACTGAAGCTTTCTTT. The encoded protein is CASTDRQNTEAFF. The complete variable domain, with remaining parts taken from reference TRBV19 and TRBJ1-1, reads DGGITQSPKYLFRKEGQNVTLSCEQNLNHDAMYWYRQDPGQGLRLIYYSQIVNDFQKGDIAEGYSVSREKKESFPLTVTSAQKNPTAFYLCASTDRQNTEAFFGQGTRLTVV.

This clone was counted once. This chain links TRBV6-2 or TRBV6-3 with TRBJ1-1, with a possible D match to TRBD1 (5 bases). The CDR3 has 14 amino acids. The germline gives CDR1 MNHEY, CDR2 SVGEGT. Trimming shortened V by 1 base and J by 4 bases, and 10 bases separated the two germline ends. CDR3 amino acids: CASSYYGQGTEAFF. CDR3 nucleotide sequence: TGTGCCAGCAGTTACTACGGCCAGGGCACTGAAGCTTTCTTT.

The chain joins TRBV24-1 to TRBJ2-7; D gene uncertain. CDR1 and CDR2 (germline): KGHDR, SFDVKD. V was clipped by 10 bases and J by 1 base, with 10 bases between them. The CDR3 contains 12 residues. The CDR3 loop is CATLLHSYEQYF. For the CDR3, the DNA is TGTGCCACACTTTTGCATTCCTACGAGCAGTACTTC.

This chain links TRBV6-2 or TRBV6-3 with TRBJ2-1, with TRBD2 matching 10 bases. Germline loops: CDR1 MNHEY, CDR2 SVGEGT. J was trimmed by 1 base and V by 5 bases; bases with no gene match: 2. This CDR3 contains 15 residues. The CDR3 sequence is CASSNSGGSYNEQFF. In DNA form, the CDR3 reads TGTGCCAGCAGTAATAGCGGGGGGTCCTACAATGAGCAGTTCTTC.

The table lists this clone with a few counts. The chain combines TRBV7-2 with TRBJ1-1; D gene uncertain. Germline lookup yields CDR1 SGHTA and CDR2 FQGNSA. The ends were cut back, 2 bases at V and 5 bases at J, with 6 bases in the middle. The CDR3 is 12 residues long. Here the CDR3 reads CASSLPGTEAFF. Here the CDR3 DNA reads TGTGCCAGCAGCTTACCCGGGACTGAAGCTTTCTTT.

The V gene is TRBV5-5, the J gene TRBJ2-3; possibly TRBD1 for D (5 bases). The CDR3 sequence is 15 residues long. CDR1 is SGHKS and CDR2 is YYEKEE in the germline V gene (reference sequence). The germline V and J ends were trimmed by 4 bases and 3 bases, with 15 bases remaining between them. The DNA of the CDR3 is TGTGCCAGCAGCCTGGGTCCAGGGTTGACAGATACGCAGTATTTT. Protein sequence: CASSLGPGLTDTQYF.

This clone was seen at least ten times. The chain uses TRBV11-2 and TRBJ1-1; D may be TRBD1 (5 bases). Trimming left V 3 bases short and J 3 bases short, with 14 bases between. The CDR3 covers 15 residues. CDR1 SGHAT and CDR2 FQNNGV come from the germline V gene. Here the CDR3 DNA reads TGTGCCAGCAGCTTCCCAATACGGGGGGACACTGAAGCTTTCTTT. Its translation is CASSFPIRGDTEAFF.